This TCR beta chain was identified in a study of tumor-infiltrating lymphocytes in primary liver carcinoma. The CDR3 runs 14 residues. Germline CDR1 SGHAT, CDR2 FQNNGV. From 20-30 mg of unsorted bulk tissue, DNA and RNA were co-extracted together. Patients were chronically HBV-infected and treatment-naive. Note on this clonotype: The target antigen is unknown. Sequence at one end of the junction differs from germline and may be a read error.

General study points: Tumor region pairs showed greater overlap than either tumor-adjacent or tumor-blood pairs did.

A primer matching the constant region was used to make TCR beta cDNA from approximately 500 ng of total RNA. Modified slightly, ARM-PCR produced TCR beta libraries over three nested multiplex PCR rounds. The first two PCR rounds used TRBV1-TRBV30 forward primers with a C-beta reverse primer, 10 cycles each. Each CDR3 protein is one row after TCRdb ran MiXCR on the multiplex PCR reads. This sample has some 130,000 distinct CDR3 sequences, with 55% to 70% found just once. The sequencing sample was made of tumor-adjacent normal liver tissue. The clonotype was recovered from a woman aged 55-75 years with primary liver carcinoma and hepatitis B virus infection. The chain couples TRBV11-2 to TRBJ2-1; perhaps TRBD2 as D (5 bases). The CDR3 region has the DNA TGTGCCAGTAGTCCGGACTCGAGGTATAGGGAGCAACTCTTC. Translated, it gives CASSPDSRYREQLF.